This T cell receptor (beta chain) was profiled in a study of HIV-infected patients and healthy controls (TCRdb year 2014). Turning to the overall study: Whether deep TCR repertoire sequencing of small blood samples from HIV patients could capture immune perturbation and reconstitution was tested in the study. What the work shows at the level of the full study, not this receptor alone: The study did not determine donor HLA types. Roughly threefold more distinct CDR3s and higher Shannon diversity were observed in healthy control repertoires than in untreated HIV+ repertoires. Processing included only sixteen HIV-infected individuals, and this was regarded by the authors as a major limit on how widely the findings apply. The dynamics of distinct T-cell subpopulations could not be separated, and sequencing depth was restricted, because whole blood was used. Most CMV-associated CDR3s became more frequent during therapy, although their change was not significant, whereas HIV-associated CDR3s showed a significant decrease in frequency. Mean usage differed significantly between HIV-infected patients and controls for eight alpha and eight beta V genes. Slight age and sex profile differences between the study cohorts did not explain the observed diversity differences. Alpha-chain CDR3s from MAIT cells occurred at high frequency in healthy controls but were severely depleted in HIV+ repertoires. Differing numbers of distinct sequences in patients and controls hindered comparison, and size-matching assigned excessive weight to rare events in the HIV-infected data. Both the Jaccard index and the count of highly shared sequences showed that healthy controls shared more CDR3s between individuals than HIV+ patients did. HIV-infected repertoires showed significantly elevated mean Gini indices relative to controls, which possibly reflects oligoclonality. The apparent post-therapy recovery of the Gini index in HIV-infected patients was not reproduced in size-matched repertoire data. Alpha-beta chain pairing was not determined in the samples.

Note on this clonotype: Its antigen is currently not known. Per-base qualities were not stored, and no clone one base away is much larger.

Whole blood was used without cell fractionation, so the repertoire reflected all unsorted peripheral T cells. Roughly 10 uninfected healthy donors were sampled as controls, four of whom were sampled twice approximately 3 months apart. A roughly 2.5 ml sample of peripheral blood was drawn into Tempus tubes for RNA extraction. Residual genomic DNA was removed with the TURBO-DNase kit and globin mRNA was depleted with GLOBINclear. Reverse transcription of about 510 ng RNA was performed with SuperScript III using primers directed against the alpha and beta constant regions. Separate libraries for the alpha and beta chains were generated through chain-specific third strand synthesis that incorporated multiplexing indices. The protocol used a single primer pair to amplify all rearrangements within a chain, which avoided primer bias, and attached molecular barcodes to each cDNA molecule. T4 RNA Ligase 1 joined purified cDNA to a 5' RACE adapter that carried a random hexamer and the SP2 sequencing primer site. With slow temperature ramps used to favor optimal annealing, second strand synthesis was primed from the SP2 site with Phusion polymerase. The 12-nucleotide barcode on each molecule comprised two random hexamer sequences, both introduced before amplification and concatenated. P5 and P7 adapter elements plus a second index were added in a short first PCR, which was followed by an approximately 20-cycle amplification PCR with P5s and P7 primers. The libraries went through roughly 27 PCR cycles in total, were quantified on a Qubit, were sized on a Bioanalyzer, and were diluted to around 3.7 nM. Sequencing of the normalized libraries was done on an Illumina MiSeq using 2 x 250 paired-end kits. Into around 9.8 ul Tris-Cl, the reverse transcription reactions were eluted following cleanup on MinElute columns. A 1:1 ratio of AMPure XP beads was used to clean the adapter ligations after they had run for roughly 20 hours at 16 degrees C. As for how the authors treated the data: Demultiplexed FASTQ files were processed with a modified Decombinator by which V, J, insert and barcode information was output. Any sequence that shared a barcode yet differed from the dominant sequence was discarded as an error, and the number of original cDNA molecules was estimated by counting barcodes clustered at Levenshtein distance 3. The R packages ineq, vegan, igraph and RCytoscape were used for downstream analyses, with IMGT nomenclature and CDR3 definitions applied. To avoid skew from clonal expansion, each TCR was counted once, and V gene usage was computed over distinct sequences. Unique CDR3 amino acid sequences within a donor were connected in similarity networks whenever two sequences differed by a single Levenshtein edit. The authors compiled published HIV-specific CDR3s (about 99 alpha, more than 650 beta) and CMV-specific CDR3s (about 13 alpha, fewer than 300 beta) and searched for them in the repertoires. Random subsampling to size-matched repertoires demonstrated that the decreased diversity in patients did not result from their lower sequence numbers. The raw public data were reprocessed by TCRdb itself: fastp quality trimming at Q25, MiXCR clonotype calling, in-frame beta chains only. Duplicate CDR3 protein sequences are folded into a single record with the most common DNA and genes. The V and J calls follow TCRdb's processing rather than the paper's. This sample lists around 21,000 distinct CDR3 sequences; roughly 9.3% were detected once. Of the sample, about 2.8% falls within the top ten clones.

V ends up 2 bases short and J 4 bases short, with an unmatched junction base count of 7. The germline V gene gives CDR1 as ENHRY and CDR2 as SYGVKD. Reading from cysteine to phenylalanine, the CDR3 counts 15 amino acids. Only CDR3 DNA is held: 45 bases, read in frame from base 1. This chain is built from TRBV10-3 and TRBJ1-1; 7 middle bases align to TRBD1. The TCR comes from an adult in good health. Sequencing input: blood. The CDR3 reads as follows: CAISETTTGITEAFF. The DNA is TGTGCCATCAGTGAGACAACGACAGGGATCACTGAAGCTTTCTTT.